This passage covers 11 T cell receptor beta chains from one sample sequenced in a study of technical replicates of blood from a few donors. Method: immunoSEQ multiplex PCR; TCRdb's copy keeps in-frame clones and lacks some. Of approximately 97,000 clones listed, roughly 95% are singletons. Material for sequencing was T cells isolated from PBMCs. Source of these receptors: a human donor in good health.

This clone was counted between two and nine times. The chain uses TRBV14 and TRBJ2-7; the D gene is possibly TRBD1 (6 bases). Per germline, CDR1 SGHDN and CDR2 FVKESK. CDR3 length: 14 amino acids. V lost 0 bases to trimming and J lost 9 bases, with 15 bases between them. The CDR3 region is CASSQDLRGSGQYF. The CDR3 DNA is TGTGCCAGCAGCCAAGATCTCAGGGGCAGCGGGCAGTACTTC.

The chain joins TRBV5-6 to TRBJ1-3; maybe TRBD1 (5 bases). The CDR3 sequence is 16 residues long. V was cut by 1 base and J by 2 bases, with 13 bases left in between. Germline V gene sequence: CDR1 SGHDT, CDR2 YYEEEE. The CDR3 DNA sequence: TGTGCCAGCAGCTTGTTGTGGACAACTGCTGGAAACACCATATATTTT. Translated: CASSLLWTTAGNTIYF.

The chain has TRBV5-4 and TRBJ2-2; TRBD2 matches 8 bases. Germline V gene sequence: CDR1 SGHNT, CDR2 YYREEE (reference sequence). The CDR3 length is 17 residues. Germline trimming cut 0 bases from V and 4 bases from J; bases unmatched to any gene: 8. The CDR3 loop reads CASSLARGGGLTGELFF. In DNA form, the CDR3 reads TGTGCCAGCAGCTTGGCCCGGGGGGGAGGACTCACCGGGGAGCTGTTTTTT.

J is TRBJ2-1 and V is TRBV6-5; D is possibly TRBD2 (6 bases). The CDR3 is 14 amino acids. Germline loops: CDR1 MNHEY, CDR2 SVGAGI. The germline V and J ends were trimmed by 2 bases and 8 bases, with 13 bases remaining between them. The CDR3 nucleotides read TGTGCCAGCAGTTACATCTCGGGACTGGATGAGCAGTTCTTC. Its protein is CASSYISGLDEQFF.

The chain carries TRBV14 and TRBJ2-7; the match to TRBD2 covers 9 bases. The ends lost 1 base at V and 3 bases at J; junction bases unmatched: 7. In germline, CDR1 is SGHDN, CDR2 FVKESK. The CDR3 is made up of 16 amino acids. In nucleotides, the CDR3 is TGTGCCAGCAGCCAAGGCCCAGCGGGAGGTAGCTACGAGCAGTACTTC. Translated: CASSQGPAGGSYEQYF.

The V and J genes are TRBV4-1 and TRBJ2-7; D gene unclear. Trimming took 2 bases from V and 2 from J, leaving 19 bases between them. This CDR3 has 17 amino acids. Germline CDR1 is MGHRA and CDR2 is YSYEKL. The CDR3 coding sequence is TGCGCCAGCAGCCAAAAAGCCCAGCCTACAGCCCCCTACGAGCAGTACTTC. Translated, it gives CASSQKAQPTAPYEQYF.

J is TRBJ2-7 and V is TRBV21-1; the tabulated D call, TRBD1, remains unverified against the DNA. TRBV21-1 is a documented pseudogene. The CDR3 has 15 residues. CDR3 DNA sequence: TGTGCCAGCAGCCTCCGGGACAGGGGGTACTACGAGCAGTACTTC. Protein product: CASSLRDRGYYEQYF.

The chain employs TRBV7-2 and TRBJ1-3; 7 bases fit TRBD1. Germline V CDR1 and CDR2: SGHTA, FQGNSA. Germline trimming cut 5 bases from V and 2 bases from J; bases unmatched to any gene: 6. The length of the CDR3 is 15 residues. In nucleotides, the CDR3 is TGTGCCAGCAGCCCAGGGGACAGAACTGGAAACACCATATATTTT. It codes for CASSPGDRTGNTIYF.

The chain has TRBV27 and TRBJ2-6; a possible D gene is TRBD1 (7 bases). V lost 3 bases to trimming and J lost 6 bases, with 12 bases between them. Germline assignment: CDR1 MNHEY and CDR2 SMNVEV (reference sequence). The CDR3 is made up of 15 amino acids. CDR3 nucleotide sequence: TGTGCCAGCAGTTTTACAGGGGACTTGGCCAACGTCCTGACTTTC. It yields the protein CASSFTGDLANVLTF.

This chain uses TRBV13 with TRBJ2-7, with 12 bases that match TRBD2. The CDR3 length is 16 residues. The germline V gene has CDR1 PRHDT and CDR2 FYEKMQ (reference sequence). V lost 3 bases, J lost 4 bases, and 7 bases stayed unmatched. The CDR3 region is CASSFSSGRAPYEQYF. The CDR3 region has the DNA TGTGCCAGCAGCTTTTCTAGCGGGAGGGCCCCTTACGAGCAGTACTTC.

V is TRBV7-8 and J is TRBJ2-7; no clear D. The CDR3 is 12 amino acids. Deletions cut 1 base from V and 4 bases from J, with 5 bases between. Germline V gene sequence: CDR1 SGHVS, CDR2 FQNEAQ. The CDR3 loop reads CASSLVGYEQYF. The CDR3, as DNA: TGTGCCAGCAGCTTAGTCGGGTACGAGCAGTACTTC.